What follows are 18 T cell receptor beta chains derived from one specimen sequenced in a study of blood T cell repertoires in COVID-19. Only in-frame clones appear in the TCRdb table, and some are missing; sequencing was by immunoSEQ multiplex PCR. Among around 68,000 clones listed, 89% were seen once. Sequenced sample: peripheral blood. The receptors here all came from a man aged 50-60 years with active COVID-19.

The chain is built from TRBV6-5 and TRBJ2-1; 7 bases are shared with TRBD2. Germline V CDR1 and CDR2: MNHEY, SVGAGI. CDR3 length: 14 residues. Trimming at V came to 5 bases and at J to 9 bases, leaving 10 bases not matched to a gene. CDR3 nucleotides: TGTGCCAGCAGTCGGACTAGGTTGGGAGTTGAGCAGTTCTTC. Amino acids: CASSRTRLGVEQFF.

This chain connects TRBV6-5 to TRBJ2-2; weak D call: TRBD1 (5 bases). V gave up 5 bases and J gave up 7 bases, with 11 bases separating them. This CDR3 is built from 13 residues. CDR1 and CDR2 from the germline V gene are MNHEY and SVGAGI. CDR3 bases: TGTGCCAGCAGTCATAGGGGCGGCGGGGAGCTGTTTTTT. Amino acids: CASSHRGGGELFF.

The chain joins TRBV5-1 to TRBJ2-3, with TRBD2 matching 8 bases. Germline V gives CDR1 SGHRS, CDR2 YFSETQ. After removal of 7 bases from V and 3 bases from J, the junction contained 10 bases not matched to a gene. This CDR3 is built from 15 residues. CDR3 nucleotide sequence: TGCGCCAGCCGTGTCAGGCGGGGGGCGACAGATACGCAGTATTTT. Protein: CASRVRRGATDTQYF.

The chain is built from TRBV6-5 and TRBJ1-5; D unresolved. Germline V gene lookup returns CDR1 MNHEY and CDR2 SVGAGI. V dropped 7 bases and J dropped 3 bases, with 13 bases sitting between them. The CDR3 covers 14 residues. The CDR3 sequence: CASKEGGDNQPQHF. DNA for the CDR3: TGTGCCAGCAAAGAAGGCGGGGACAATCAGCCCCAGCATTTT.

A single count supports this clone. This rearrangement joins TRBV27 to TRBJ2-5, with 7 bases that match TRBD2. This CDR3 has 14 amino acids. V was clipped by 6 bases and J by 6 bases; unmatched bases: 10. Germline V gene lookup returns CDR1 MNHEY and CDR2 SMNVEV (reference sequence). The CDR3 DNA follows: TGTGCCAGCAGCCAACCCGGGAGCGGGAAGACCCAGTACTTC. Encoded protein: CASSQPGSGKTQYF.

The chain links TRBV4-1 to TRBJ2-3; 8 bases are shared with TRBD1. This CDR3 spans 16 amino acids. V was clipped by 4 bases and J by 1 base; unmatched bases: 7. CDR1 and CDR2 from the germline V gene are MGHRA and YSYEKL. Here the CDR3 reads CASSLLWGQGTDTQYF. The CDR3 DNA sequence: TGCGCCAGCAGCCTACTATGGGGACAGGGCACAGATACGCAGTATTTT.

This chain connects TRBV2 to TRBJ2-5; D may be TRBD2 (5 bases). The germline V and J ends were trimmed by 11 bases and 2 bases, with 15 bases remaining between them. This CDR3 is 13 amino acids long. From germline, CDR1 is SNHLY and CDR2 FYNNEI. The CDR3 region has the DNA TGTGCCGGAGTAGACTATAAACAAGAGACCCAGTACTTC. Translation: CAGVDYKQETQYF.

The chain joins TRBV5-1 to TRBJ2-3, with a tentative D call TRBD2 (6 bases). The CDR3 runs 15 residues. CDR1 and CDR2 from the germline V gene are SGHRS and YFSETQ. Trimming stripped 4 bases from V and 1 base from J, with 13 bases between. CDR3 bases: TGCGCCAGCAGCCCGGAGGGAGACGGCACAGATACGCAGTATTTT. Its protein product is CASSPEGDGTDTQYF.

The V and J genes are TRBV15 and TRBJ1-5; a weak D match, TRBD1 (5 bases). There are 13 residues in the CDR3. Germline V lookup: CDR1 LNHNV, CDR2 YYDKDF (reference sequence). Trimming left V 5 bases short and J 6 bases short, with 11 bases between. For the CDR3, the DNA is TGTGCCACCAGCCCCCAGGGTGGTCAGCCCCAGCATTTT. Amino acid sequence: CATSPQGGQPQHF. Complete variable domain (other parts from reference TRBV15 and TRBJ1-5): DAMVIQNPRYQVTQFGKPVTLSCSQTLNHNVMYWYQQKSSQAPKLLFHYYDKDFNNEADTPDNFQSRRPNTSFCFLDIRSPGLGDTAMYLCATSPQGGQPQHFGDGTRLSIL.

The CDR3 loop is CASRQNGRSGLAPDEQFF. In DNA, the CDR3 is TGTGCCAGTAGACAAAACGGGAGATCGGGACTAGCGCCTGATGAGCAGTTCTTC. This chain links TRBV19 with TRBJ2-1; 10 nucleotides align to TRBD2. The CDR3 runs 18 residues. J gave up 8 bases and V 6 bases, and 19 bases lay outside the gene matches. Germline V gene data show CDR1 as LNHDA and CDR2 as SQIVND (reference sequence).

The chain has TRBV19 and TRBJ1-2, with TRBD1 matching 7 bases. This CDR3 is built from 15 residues. Germline assignment: CDR1 LNHDA and CDR2 SQIVND (reference sequence). Trimming at V came to 5 bases and at J to 4 bases, leaving 10 bases not matched to a gene. CDR3 residues: CASSPNSGGPYGYTF. In DNA form, the CDR3 reads TGTGCCAGTAGTCCAAACTCAGGGGGTCCCTATGGCTACACCTTC.

The chain recombines TRBV7-9 with TRBJ1-4; no firm D call. V was cut by 5 bases and J by 6 bases, with 13 bases left in between. Germline values: CDR1 SEHNR, CDR2 FQNEAQ (reference sequence). The CDR3 is 14 residues long. CDR3: CASSPRRWYEKLFF. The CDR3 nucleotides are TGTGCCAGCAGCCCACGTAGATGGTATGAAAAACTGTTTTTT.

This rearrangement joins TRBV19 to TRBJ1-2; 7 bases match TRBD1. CDR3 length: 14 amino acids. V lost 2 bases and J lost 8; bases outside the gene matches: 8. Germline V lookup: CDR1 LNHDA, CDR2 SQIVND (reference sequence). Here the CDR3 reads CASSILGQGDGYTF. The CDR3 nucleotides are TGTGCCAGTAGTATATTGGGCCAGGGGGACGGCTACACCTTC.

V and J are TRBV5-1 and TRBJ2-2, with 12 bases matching TRBD2. The CDR3 has 17 residues. The germline V gene encodes CDR1 SGHRS and CDR2 YFSETQ. V lost 0 bases to trimming and J lost 0 bases; unmatched junction nucleotides: 0. DNA of the CDR3: TGCGCCAGCAGCTTGGGACTAGCGGGGGCGAACACCGGGGAGCTGTTTTTT. Protein sequence: CASSLGLAGANTGELFF.

The gene calls are TRBV6-4 and TRBJ2-1, with a weak D call TRBD2 (6 bases). V lost 8 bases and J 8 bases, leaving 19 bases between the germline ends. Germline values: CDR1 MRHNA, CDR2 SNTAGT. CDR3 length: 14 amino acids. The CDR3 DNA follows: TGTGCCAGCGCCAACACACCGGGGGTCGATGAGCAGTTCTTC. Protein: CASANTPGVDEQFF.

This rearrangement joins TRBV5-1 to TRBJ2-6; TRBD1 might be the D (6 bases). The germline V gene has CDR1 SGHRS and CDR2 YFSETQ. The V gene lost 3 bases and the J gene lost 1 base, with 8 bases spanning the gap. CDR3 length: 15 amino acids. The CDR3 DNA follows: TGCGCCAGCAGCTACAGGGAGTCTGGGGCCAACGTCCTGACTTTC. Translated, it gives CASSYRESGANVLTF.

The chain employs TRBV4-1 and TRBJ2-5; 14 bases are shared with TRBD2. CDR3 size: 18 residues. CDR1 is MGHRA and CDR2 is YSYEKL in the germline V gene. V trimming: 2 bases; J trimming: 3 bases; junction bases outside the gene matches: 8. CDR3 sequence reads: CASSQRTSGGPHEETQYF. The CDR3 nucleotides read TGCGCCAGCAGCCAAAGGACTAGCGGGGGGCCCCACGAAGAGACCCAGTACTTC.

V gene TRBV6-5 combines with J gene TRBJ2-7; the match to TRBD1 covers 8 bases. Germline trimming cut 6 bases from V and 0 bases from J; bases unmatched to any gene: 4. The CDR3 consists of 14 residues. The germline V gene encodes CDR1 MNHEY and CDR2 SVGAGI. The CDR3 DNA follows: TGTGCCAGCAGGGGGGACAGGAGCTCCTACGAGCAGTACTTC. Amino acid sequence: CASRGDRSSYEQYF.